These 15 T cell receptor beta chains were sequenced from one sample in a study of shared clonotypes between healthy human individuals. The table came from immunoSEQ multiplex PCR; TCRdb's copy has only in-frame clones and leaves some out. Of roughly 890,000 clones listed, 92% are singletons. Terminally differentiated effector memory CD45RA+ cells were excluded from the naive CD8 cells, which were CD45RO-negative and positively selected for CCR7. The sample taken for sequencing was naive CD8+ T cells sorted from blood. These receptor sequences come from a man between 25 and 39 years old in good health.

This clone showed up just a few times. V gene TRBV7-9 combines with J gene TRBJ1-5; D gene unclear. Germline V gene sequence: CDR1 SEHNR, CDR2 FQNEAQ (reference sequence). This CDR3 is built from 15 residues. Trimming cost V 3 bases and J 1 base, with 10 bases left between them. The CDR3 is CASSFPGGSNQPQHF. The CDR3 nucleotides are TGTGCCAGCAGCTTCCCAGGAGGGAGCAATCAGCCCCAGCATTTT. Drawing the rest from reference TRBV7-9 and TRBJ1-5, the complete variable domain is DTGVSQNPRHKITKRGQNVTFRCDPISEHNRLYWYRQTLGQGPEFLTYFQNEAQLEKSRLLSDRFSAERPKGSFSTLEIQRTEQGDSAMYLCASSFPGGSNQPQHFGDGTRLSIL.

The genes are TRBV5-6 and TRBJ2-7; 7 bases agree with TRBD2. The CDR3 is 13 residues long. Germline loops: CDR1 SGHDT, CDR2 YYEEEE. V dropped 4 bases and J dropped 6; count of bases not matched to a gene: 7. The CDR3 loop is CASSLPGLIEQYF. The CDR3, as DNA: TGTGCCAGCAGCCTGCCGGGACTAATCGAGCAGTACTTC.

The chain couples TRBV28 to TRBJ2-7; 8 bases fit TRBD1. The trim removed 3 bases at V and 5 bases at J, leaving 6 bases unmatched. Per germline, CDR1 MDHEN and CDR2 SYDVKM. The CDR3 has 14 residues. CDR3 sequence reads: CASSLTTGADEQYF. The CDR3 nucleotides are TGTGCCAGCAGTTTGACGACAGGGGCCGACGAGCAGTACTTC.

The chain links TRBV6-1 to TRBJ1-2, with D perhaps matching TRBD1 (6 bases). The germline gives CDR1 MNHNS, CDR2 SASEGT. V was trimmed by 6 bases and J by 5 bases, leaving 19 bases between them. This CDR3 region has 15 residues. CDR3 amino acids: CASRPGTLEGYGYTF. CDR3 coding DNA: TGTGCCAGCAGACCCGGGACACTCGAGGGGTATGGCTACACCTTC.

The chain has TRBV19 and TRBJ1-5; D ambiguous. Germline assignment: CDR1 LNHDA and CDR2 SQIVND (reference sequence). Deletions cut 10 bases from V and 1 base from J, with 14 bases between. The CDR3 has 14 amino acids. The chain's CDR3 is CATRIGLSNQPQHF. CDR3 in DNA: TGTGCCACCCGGATAGGGTTGAGCAATCAGCCCCAGCATTTT.

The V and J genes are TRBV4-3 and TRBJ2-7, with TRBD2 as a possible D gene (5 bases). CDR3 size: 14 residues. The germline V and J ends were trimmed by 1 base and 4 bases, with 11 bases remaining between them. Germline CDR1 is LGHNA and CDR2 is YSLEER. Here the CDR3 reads CASSQGGVGYEQYF. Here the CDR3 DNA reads TGCGCCAGCAGCCAAGGGGGAGTAGGGTACGAGCAGTACTTC.

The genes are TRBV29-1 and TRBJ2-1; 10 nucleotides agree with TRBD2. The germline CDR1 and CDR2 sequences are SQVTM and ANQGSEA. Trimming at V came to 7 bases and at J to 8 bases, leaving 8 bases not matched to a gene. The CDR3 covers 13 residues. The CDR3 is CSASGSFGDEQFF. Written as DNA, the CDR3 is TGCAGCGCTAGCGGGAGTTTCGGCGATGAGCAGTTCTTC.

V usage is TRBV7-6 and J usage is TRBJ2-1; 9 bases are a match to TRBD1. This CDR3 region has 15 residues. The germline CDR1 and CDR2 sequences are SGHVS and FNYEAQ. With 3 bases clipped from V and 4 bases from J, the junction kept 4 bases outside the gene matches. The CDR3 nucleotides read TGTGCCAGCAGCTTTGACAGGGGGGTGTACAATGAGCAGTTCTTC. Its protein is CASSFDRGVYNEQFF.

The CDR3 DNA is TGTGCCATCAGTCGCAGCAAGCGGGGGACCTACGAGCAGTACTTC. It yields the protein CAISRSKRGTYEQYF. The J gene is TRBJ2-7, the V gene TRBV10-3; 8 positions match TRBD2. V dropped 5 bases and J dropped 2; count of bases not matched to a gene: 8. CDR3 size: 15 residues. Germline V gene lookup returns CDR1 ENHRY and CDR2 SYGVKD.

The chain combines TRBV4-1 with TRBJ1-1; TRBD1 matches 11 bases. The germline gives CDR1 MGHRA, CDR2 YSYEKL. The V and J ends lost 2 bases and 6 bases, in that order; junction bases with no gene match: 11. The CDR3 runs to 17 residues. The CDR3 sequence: CASSQPIRTGGFSEAFF. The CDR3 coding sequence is TGCGCCAGCAGCCAACCAATAAGGACAGGGGGCTTCTCTGAAGCTTTCTTT.

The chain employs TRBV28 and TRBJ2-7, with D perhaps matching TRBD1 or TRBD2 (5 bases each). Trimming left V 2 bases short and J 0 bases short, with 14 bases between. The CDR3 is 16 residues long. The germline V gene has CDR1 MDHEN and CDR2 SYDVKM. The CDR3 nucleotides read TGTGCCAGCAGTTTAGATACGGGACCCAGCTCCTACGAGCAGTACTTC. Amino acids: CASSLDTGPSSYEQYF.

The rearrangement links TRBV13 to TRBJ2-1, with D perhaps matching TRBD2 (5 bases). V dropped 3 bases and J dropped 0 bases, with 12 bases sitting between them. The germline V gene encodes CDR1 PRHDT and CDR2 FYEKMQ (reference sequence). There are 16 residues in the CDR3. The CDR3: CASSFYSESSYNEQFF. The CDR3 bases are TGTGCCAGCAGCTTTTATAGCGAGAGCTCCTACAATGAGCAGTTCTTC.

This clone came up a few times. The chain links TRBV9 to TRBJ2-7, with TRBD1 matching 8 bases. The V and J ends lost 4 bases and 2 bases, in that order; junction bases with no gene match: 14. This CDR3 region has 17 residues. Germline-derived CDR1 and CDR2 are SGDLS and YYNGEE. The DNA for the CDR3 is TGTGCCAGCAGCCCACCCAAATCCGGACAGGGTGCCTACGAGCAGTACTTC. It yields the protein CASSPPKSGQGAYEQYF. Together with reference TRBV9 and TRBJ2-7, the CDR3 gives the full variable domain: DSGVTQTPKHLITATGQRVTLRCSPRSGDLSVYWYQQSLDQGLQFLIQYYNGEERAKGNILERFSAQQFPDLHSELNLSSLELGDSALYFCASSPPKSGQGAYEQYFGPGTRLTVT.

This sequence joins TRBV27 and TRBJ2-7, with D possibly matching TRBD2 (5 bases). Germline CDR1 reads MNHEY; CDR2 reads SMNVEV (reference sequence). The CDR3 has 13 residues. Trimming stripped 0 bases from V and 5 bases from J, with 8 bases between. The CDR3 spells CASSLSRVNEQYF. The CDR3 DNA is TGTGCCAGCAGTTTATCGAGGGTGAACGAGCAGTACTTC.

CDR3 residues: CASSFRSGGEQYF. The DNA of the CDR3 is TGTGCCAGCAGTTTCCGGTCGGGGGGCGAGCAGTACTTC. This chain links TRBV28 with TRBJ2-7; TRBD2 agrees at 7 bases. The V gene end was trimmed by 3 bases and the J gene end by 6 bases; junction bases not matched to a gene: 5. CDR3 length: 13 residues. Germline lookup yields CDR1 MDHEN and CDR2 SYDVKM.